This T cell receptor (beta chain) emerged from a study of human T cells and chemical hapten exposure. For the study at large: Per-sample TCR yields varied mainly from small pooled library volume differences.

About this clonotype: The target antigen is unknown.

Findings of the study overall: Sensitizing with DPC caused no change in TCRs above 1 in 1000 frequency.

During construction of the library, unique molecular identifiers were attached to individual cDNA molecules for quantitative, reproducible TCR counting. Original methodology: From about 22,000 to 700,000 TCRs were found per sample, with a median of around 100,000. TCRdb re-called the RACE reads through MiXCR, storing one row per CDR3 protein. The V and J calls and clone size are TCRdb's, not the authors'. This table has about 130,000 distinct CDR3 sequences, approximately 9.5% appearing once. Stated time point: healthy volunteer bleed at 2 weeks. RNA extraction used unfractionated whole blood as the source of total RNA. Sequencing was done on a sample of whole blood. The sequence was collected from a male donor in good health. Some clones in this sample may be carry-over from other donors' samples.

CDR3 in DNA: TGTGCCAGCAGCGCTCATGCAGGGCCTTTCGCTGAAGCTTTCTTT. This translates into CASSAHAGPFAEAFF. This rearrangement joins TRBV14 to TRBJ1-1; D possibly corresponds to TRBD1 (5 bases). CDR1 is SGHDN and CDR2 is FVKESK in the germline V gene. This CDR3 is 15 amino acids long. The V end was cut by 5 bases, the J end by 6 bases, with 19 bases between.